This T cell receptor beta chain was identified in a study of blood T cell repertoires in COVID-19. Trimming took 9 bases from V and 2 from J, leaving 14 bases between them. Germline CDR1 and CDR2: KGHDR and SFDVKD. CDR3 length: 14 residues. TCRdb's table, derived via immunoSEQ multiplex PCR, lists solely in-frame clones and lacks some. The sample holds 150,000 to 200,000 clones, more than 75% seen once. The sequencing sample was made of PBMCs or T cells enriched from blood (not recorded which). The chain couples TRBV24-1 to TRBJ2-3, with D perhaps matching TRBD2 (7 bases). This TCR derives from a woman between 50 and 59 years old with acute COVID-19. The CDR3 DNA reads TGTGCCACCGGGGAGGGGGGACTCACAGATACGCAGTATTTT. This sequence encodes CATGEGGLTDTQYF.